This T cell receptor beta chain was identified in a study of technical replicates of blood from a handful of donors. TCRdb's copy holds only in-frame clones and misses some; the assay was immunoSEQ multiplex PCR. The table shows roughly 60,000 clones, with about 86% occurring only once. The germline V gene has CDR1 SQVTM and CDR2 ANQGSEA. V lost 2 bases, J lost 5 bases, and 5 bases stayed unmatched. The CDR3 length is 13 residues. The sequenced sample consisted of PBMCs. The chain joins TRBV29-1 to TRBJ2-5; 7 bases align to TRBD1. This receptor was identified in a human donor in good health. Some clones in this sample may be carry-over from other donors' samples. For the CDR3, the DNA is TGCAGCGTTGAAACAGGGGTGCGGGAGACCCAGTACTTC. Its protein product is CSVETGVRETQYF.